This paragraph covers one T cell receptor beta chain sequence. Its antigen is currently unknown. This sample is drawn from a study of CD8 T cells in Susac syndrome. Study-wide results and caveats: It was acknowledged in the study that the number of individuals who were included in its TCR sequencing and HLA analysis was relatively small.

V was shortened by 5 bases and J by 4 bases, with 11 bases between the two germline ends. Germline CDR1 is MNHEY and CDR2 is SVGAGI. The CDR3 is 13 amino acids. Random hexamers served to reverse transcribe roughly 0.45 to 1 ug RNA. Amplification of TCR beta CDR3 by immunoSEQ multiplex PCR spanned 54 Vbeta and 13 Jbeta. TCRdb redid the calling of the immunoSEQ multiplex PCR reads with MiXCR, one entry per CDR3 protein. Altogether around 95,000 distinct CDR3 sequences are present, about 95% being singletons, with the ten largest covering 0.25% to 0.35%. The TCR comes from a human donor with Susac syndrome. Sample: CD8+ T cells from PBMCs. The rearrangement uses TRBV6-5 and TRBJ1-2, with D possibly matching TRBD1 (6 bases). The chain's CDR3 is CASSQQGFYGYTF. The CDR3 region has the DNA TGTGCCAGCAGTCAACAGGGTTTCTATGGCTACACCTTC.